Detailed here is one T cell receptor beta chain. These data belong to a study of blood T cell repertoires in COVID-19. Study as a whole: Donors in the United States, Italy and Spain gave samples during acute or convalescent COVID-19. PBMCs, B-cell-depleted T cells, or T cells provided the cDNA or gDNA that made up the material.

As originally analysed: Reference gene primers were amplified, and this amplification served to estimate nucleated cell counts. Profiled with immunoSEQ multiplex PCR; TCRdb holds only in-frame clones, not every one. The V and J calls and clone size were taken over from that table, and D and trimming were inferred from the DNA. The table records over 45,000 clones, over 75% of them present only once. CDR1 and CDR2 (germline): SGDLS, YYNGEE. Deletions cut 0 bases from V and 7 bases from J, with 14 bases between. This CDR3 is 15 amino acids long. Sequenced input: peripheral blood. The TCR sequence derives from an older woman with active COVID-19. This rearrangement joins TRBV9 to TRBJ1-3; a weak D match, TRBD1 (6 bases). CDR3 region: CASSVGEGTGNTIYF. The CDR3 DNA reads TGTGCCAGCAGCGTAGGGGAGGGAACAGGGAACACCATATATTTT.